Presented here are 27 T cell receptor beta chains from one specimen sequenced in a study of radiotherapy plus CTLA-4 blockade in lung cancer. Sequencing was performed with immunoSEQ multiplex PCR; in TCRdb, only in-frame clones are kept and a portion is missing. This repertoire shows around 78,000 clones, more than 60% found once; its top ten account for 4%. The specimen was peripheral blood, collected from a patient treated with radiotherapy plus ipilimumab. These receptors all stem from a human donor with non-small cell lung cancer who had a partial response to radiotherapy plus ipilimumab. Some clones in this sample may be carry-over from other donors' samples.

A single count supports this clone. CDR3 in amino acids: CASSLDQFQFF. The CDR3 DNA is TGTGCCAGCAGCTTAGACCAGTTTCAGTTCTTC. This chain links TRBV11-1 with TRBJ2-1; no firm D call. With 1 base removed from V and 13 bases from J, the gap between germline ends came to 8 bases. The CDR3 runs to 11 residues. The germline gives CDR1 SGHAT, CDR2 FQDESV (reference sequence).

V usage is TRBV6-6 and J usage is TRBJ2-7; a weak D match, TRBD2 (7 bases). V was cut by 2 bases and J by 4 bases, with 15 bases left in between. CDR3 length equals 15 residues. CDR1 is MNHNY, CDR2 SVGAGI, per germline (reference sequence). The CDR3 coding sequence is TGTGCCAGCAGTTACCCCGAAGGGGGGGCGTACGAGCAGTACTTC. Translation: CASSYPEGGAYEQYF.

CDR3 region: CASSLTGGPNQETQYF. As DNA, the CDR3 is TGTGCCAGCAGCTTAACGGGGGGGCCAAACCAAGAGACCCAGTACTTC. The chain couples TRBV7-3 to TRBJ2-5; D possibly corresponds to TRBD2 (7 bases). The length of the CDR3 is 16 residues. Germline values: CDR1 SGHTA, CDR2 FQGTGA. V was shortened by 0 bases and J by 0 bases, with 11 bases between the two germline ends. The full variable domain, its missing parts supplied by reference TRBV7-3 and TRBJ2-5, is GAGVSQTPSNKVTEKGKYVELRCDPISGHTALYWYRQSLGQGPEFLIYFQGTGAADDSGLPNDRFFAVRPEGSVSTLKIQRTERGDSAVYLCASSLTGGPNQETQYFGPGTRLLVL.

CDR3 sequence reads: CATSRGTRGPHQPQHF. CDR3 coding DNA: TGTGCCACCAGCAGAGGTACACGGGGTCCCCATCAGCCCCAGCATTTT. The V call is TRBV15, the J call TRBJ1-5; D is ambiguous. The CDR3 is 16 residues long. Germline V gene sequence: CDR1 LNHNV, CDR2 YYDKDF (reference sequence). With 1 base removed from V and 5 bases from J, the gap between germline ends came to 15 bases.

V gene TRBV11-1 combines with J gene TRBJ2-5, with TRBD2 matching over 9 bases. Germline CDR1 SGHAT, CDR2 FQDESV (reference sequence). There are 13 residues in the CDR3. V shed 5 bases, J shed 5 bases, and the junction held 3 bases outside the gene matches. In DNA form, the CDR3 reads TGTGCCAGCAGCGGACTAGCGACCGAGACCCAGTACTTC. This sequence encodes CASSGLATETQYF.

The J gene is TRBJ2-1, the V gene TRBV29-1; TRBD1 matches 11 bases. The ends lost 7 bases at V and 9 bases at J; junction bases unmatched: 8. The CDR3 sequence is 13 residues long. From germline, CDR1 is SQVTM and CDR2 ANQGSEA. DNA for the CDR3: TGCAGCGCGGACAGGGGGCGGATCAGTGAGCAGTTCTTC. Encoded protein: CSADRGRISEQFF.

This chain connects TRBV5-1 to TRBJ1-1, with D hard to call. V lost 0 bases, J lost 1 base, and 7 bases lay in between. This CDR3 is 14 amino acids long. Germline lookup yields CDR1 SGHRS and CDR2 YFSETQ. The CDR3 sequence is CASSLVDSNTEAFF. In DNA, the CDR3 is TGCGCCAGCAGCTTGGTGGACTCGAACACTGAAGCTTTCTTT.

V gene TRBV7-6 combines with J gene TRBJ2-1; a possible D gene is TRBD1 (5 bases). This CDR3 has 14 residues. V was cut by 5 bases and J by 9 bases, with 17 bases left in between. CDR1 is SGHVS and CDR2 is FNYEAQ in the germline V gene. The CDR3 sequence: CASSRQNLGLEQFF. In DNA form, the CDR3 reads TGTGCCAGCAGCCGACAGAATTTAGGTCTTGAGCAGTTCTTC.

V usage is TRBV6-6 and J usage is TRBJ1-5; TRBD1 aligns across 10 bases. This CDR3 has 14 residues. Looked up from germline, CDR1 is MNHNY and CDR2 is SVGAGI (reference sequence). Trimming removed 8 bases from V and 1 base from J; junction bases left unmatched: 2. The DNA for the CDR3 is TGTGCCAGCGGGACAGGGGTGAGCAATCAGCCCCAGCATTTT. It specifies CASGTGVSNQPQHF.

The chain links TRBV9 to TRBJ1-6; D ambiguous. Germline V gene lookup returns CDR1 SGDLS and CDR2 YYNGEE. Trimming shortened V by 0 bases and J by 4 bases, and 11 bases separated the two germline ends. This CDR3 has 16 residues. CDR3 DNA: TGTGCCAGCAGCGTAGCCGCAGAGGTATATAATTCACCCCTCCACTTT. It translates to CASSVAAEVYNSPLHF.

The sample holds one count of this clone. The CDR3 loop reads CASSPRTGGNTEAFF. The CDR3 coding sequence is TGTGCCAGCAGTCCGAGGACAGGGGGGAACACTGAAGCTTTCTTT. The chain combines TRBV28 with TRBJ1-1, with TRBD1 matching over 10 bases. Germline CDR1 reads MDHEN; CDR2 reads SYDVKM. Trimming at V came to 5 bases and at J to 1 base, leaving 4 bases not matched to a gene. CDR3 length: 15 amino acids.

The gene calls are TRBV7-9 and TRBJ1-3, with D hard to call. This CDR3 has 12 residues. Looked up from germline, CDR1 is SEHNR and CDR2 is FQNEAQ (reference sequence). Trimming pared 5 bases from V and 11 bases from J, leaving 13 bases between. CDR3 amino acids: CASSRGQTPIYF. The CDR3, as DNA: TGTGCCAGCAGCCGAGGCCAGACGCCCATATATTTT.

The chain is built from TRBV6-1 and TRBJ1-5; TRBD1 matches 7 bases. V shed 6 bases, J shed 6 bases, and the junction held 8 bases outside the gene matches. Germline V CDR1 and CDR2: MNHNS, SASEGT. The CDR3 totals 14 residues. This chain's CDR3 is CASSVDRDFQPQHF. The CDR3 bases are TGTGCCAGCAGCGTTGACAGGGACTTTCAGCCCCAGCATTTT.

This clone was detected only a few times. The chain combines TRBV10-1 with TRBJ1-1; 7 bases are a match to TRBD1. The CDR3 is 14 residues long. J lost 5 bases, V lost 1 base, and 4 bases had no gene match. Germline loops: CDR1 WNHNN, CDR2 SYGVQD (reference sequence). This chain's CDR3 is CASSEYRGGTEAFF. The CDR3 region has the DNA TGCGCCAGCAGTGAGTACAGGGGTGGAACTGAAGCTTTCTTT.

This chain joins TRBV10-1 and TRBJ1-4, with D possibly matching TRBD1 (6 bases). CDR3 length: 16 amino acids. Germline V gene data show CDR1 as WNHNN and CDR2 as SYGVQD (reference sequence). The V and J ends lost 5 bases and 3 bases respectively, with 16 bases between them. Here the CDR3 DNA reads TGCGCCAGCAGTTTCCCCCAGGGGCGGCCTAATGAAAAACTGTTTTTT. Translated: CASSFPQGRPNEKLFF.

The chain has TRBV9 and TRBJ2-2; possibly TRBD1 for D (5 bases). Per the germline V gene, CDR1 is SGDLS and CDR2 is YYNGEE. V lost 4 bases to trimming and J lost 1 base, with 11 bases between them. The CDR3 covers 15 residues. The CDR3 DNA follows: TGTGCCAGCAGCAAACAGGTGTTGAACACCGGGGAGCTGTTTTTT. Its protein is CASSKQVLNTGELFF.

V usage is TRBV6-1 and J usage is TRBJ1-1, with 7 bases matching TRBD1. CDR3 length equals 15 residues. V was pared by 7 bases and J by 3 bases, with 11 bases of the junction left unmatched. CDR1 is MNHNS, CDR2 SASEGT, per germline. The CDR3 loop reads CASIRITGADTEAFF. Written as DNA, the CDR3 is TGTGCCAGCATCCGAATTACAGGGGCGGACACTGAAGCTTTCTTT.

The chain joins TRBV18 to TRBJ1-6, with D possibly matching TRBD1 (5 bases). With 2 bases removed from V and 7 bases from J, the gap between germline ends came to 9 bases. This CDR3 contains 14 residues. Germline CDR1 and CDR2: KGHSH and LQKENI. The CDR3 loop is CASSPAGWNSPLHF. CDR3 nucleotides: TGTGCCAGCTCACCAGCAGGGTGGAATTCACCCCTCCACTTT.

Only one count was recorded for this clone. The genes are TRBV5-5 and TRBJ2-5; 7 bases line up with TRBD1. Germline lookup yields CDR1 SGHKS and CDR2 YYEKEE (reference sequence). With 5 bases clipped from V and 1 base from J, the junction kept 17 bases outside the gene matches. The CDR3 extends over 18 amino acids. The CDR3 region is CASSIYRTGPQLQETQYF. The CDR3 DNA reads TGTGCCAGCAGTATCTATAGGACAGGTCCCCAACTCCAAGAGACCCAGTACTTC.

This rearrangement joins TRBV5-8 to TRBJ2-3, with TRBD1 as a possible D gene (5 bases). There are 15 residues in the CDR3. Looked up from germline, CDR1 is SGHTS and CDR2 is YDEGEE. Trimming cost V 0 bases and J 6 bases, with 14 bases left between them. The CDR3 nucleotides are TGTGCCAGCAGCTTGGCCCTCGGACCAGGGGATACGCAGTATTTT. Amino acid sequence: CASSLALGPGDTQYF.

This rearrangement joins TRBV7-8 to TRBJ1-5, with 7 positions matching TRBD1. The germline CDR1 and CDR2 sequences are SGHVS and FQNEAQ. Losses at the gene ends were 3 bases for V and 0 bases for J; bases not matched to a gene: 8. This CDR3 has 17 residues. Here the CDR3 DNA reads TGTGCCAGCAGCTTCGATCCGACAGGGTATAGCAATCAGCCCCAGCATTTT. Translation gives CASSFDPTGYSNQPQHF.

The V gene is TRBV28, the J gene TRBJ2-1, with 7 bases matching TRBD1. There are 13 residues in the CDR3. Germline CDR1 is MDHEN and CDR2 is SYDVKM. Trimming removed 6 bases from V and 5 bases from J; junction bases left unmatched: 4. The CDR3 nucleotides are TGTGCCAGCAGGAAGGACAGGAACAATGAGCAGTTCTTC. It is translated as CASRKDRNNEQFF.

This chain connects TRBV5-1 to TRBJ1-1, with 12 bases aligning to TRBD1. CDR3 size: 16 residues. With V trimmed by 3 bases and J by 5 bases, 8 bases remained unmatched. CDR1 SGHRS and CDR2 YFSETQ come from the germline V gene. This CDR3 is CASSSRDRGRGTEAFF. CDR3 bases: TGCGCCAGCAGCTCCCGGGACAGGGGGCGCGGGACTGAAGCTTTCTTT.

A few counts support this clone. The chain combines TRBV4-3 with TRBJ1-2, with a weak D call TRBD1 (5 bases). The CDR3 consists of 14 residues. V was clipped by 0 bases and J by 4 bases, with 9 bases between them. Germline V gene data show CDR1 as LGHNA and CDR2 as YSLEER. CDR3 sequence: CASSQDQGVYGYTF. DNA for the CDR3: TGCGCCAGCAGCCAAGATCAAGGGGTCTATGGCTACACCTTC.

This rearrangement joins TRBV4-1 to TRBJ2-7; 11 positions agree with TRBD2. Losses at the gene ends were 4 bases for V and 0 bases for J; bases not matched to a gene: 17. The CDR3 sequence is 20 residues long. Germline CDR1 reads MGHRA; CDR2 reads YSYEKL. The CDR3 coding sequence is TGCGCCAGCAGCCCCTTCCCCGGGACTAGCGGCGTACTAAGCTCCTACGAGCAGTACTTC. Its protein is CASSPFPGTSGVLSSYEQYF.

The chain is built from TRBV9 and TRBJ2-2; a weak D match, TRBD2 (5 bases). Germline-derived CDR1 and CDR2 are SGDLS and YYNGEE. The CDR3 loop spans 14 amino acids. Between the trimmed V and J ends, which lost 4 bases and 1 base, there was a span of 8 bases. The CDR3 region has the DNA TGTGCCAGCAGCCGCGGGTGGAACACCGGGGAGCTGTTTTTT. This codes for CASSRGWNTGELFF.

The CDR3 nucleotides read TGTGCCAGCAGCACCCCCCGGACTAGCAGAAACGAGCAGTACTTC. This codes for CASSTPRTSRNEQYF. The chain carries TRBV6-6 and TRBJ2-7, with 8 bases lining up with TRBD2. V dropped 6 bases and J dropped 5; count of bases not matched to a gene: 12. The length of the CDR3 is 15 residues. Germline CDR1 reads MNHNY; CDR2 reads SVGAGI (reference sequence).